This is a list of T cell receptor beta chains from one sample in a study of tumor and adjacent non-tumor tissue in lung cancer. TCRdb re-analysed the multiplex PCR reads in MiXCR, keeping a single row per CDR3 protein. The sample gives 200,000 to 250,000 distinct CDR3 sequences, 60% to 85% of which show up once; less than 25% is in the top ten. The sequenced material came from lung tumor tissue. Receptors originate from a man between 60 and 70 years old with non-small cell lung cancer. CDR3s leave out the opening cysteine and the closing phenylalanine or tryptophan. The D gene is left open where the match is weak.

D gene,V gene,CDR3 protein
.,TRBV11-2,ASSLEGKVTGELS
.,TRBV28,ASKDRTSSYEQY
TRBD2,TRBV20-1,SAREAAIGRNEQF
.,TRBV30,AWSRVDEQY
.,TRBV5-5,ANSPEGSEAF
.,TRBV20-1,SPRDRVLGETQY
.,TRBV4-2,ASSQCGGTDTQY
TRBD1,TRBV4-2,ASNQTSTGARSGYT
TRBD2,TRBV12-3/TRBV12-4,ASSRRGLATTEQF
.,TRBV6-5,AIRTQLSEGYEQY
.,TRBV12-3/TRBV12-4,ASRGQGYTEAL
.,TRBV20-1,SVRVGMNTEAF
TRBD2,TRBV5-4,ASSAGLEISDTQY
.,TRBV20-1,SARSRGFYNEQF
.,TRBV28,ASSRGGSQYSNKPQH
TRBD2,TRBV6-5,ASTEGAGGHISRNEQF
.,TRBV6-4,ASSVRGAKDIQY
.,TRBV11-3,ASSSPGQGSYGHT
.,TRBV20-1,SAAKVSGTARYEQF
.,TRBV11-3,ASSLGGASVARNEQF
TRBD2,TRBV11-2,GSSTGLAPDTQY
.,TRBV20-1,SARVGPHNSPLH
.,TRBV11-2,ASSPVKLAGYSYNEQS
.,TRBV20-1,SARDDKTGNTIY
.,TRBV29-1,SVGVDYEKMF
.,TRBV11-2,ASSFDRHNEAF
TRBD1,TRBV20-1,SAKVLPGTEFRGYT
.,TRBV20-1,NATQGSGTEAF
.,TRBV28,ASSPGGVGDYEQY
TRBD2,TRBV11-2,ASSSSLAGETYNEHF
TRBD2,TRBV11-2,TSSLPPRGTSGGLGAF